The 17 T cell receptor beta chains in this list originate from one sample, sequenced in a study of early T cells in non-severe SARS-CoV-2 infection listed by TCRdb under 2021. Library prep was done by 5' RACE. The instrument was a NextSeq 500. TCRdb passed the public sequencing reads through fastp at Q25 and MiXCR, retaining productive beta sequences. Rows matching on CDR3 protein sequence are summarized as one entry with the most common DNA and genes. The sample table records about 61,000 distinct CDR3 sequences; around 12% of these occur just once. The ten largest clones take up 0.95% to 1.5% of the sample. Sample: whole blood, taken at baseline. The receptors derive from an adult who was a healthcare worker with PCR-confirmed SARS-CoV-2 infection or an uninfected control (not recorded which). The donor label of this sample is uncertain.

The V gene is TRBV12-3 or TRBV12-4, the J gene TRBJ2-3; D not certain. V was shortened by 3 bases and J by 6 bases, with 4 bases between the two germline ends. The CDR3 consists of 11 residues. DNA of the CDR3: TGTGCCAGCAGTTTCAAGGATACGCAGTATTTT. Protein sequence: CASSFKDTQYF.

This clonotype was counted at least ten times. This chain uses TRBV7-9 with TRBJ2-3; TRBD1 might be the D (5 bases). In germline, CDR1 is SEHNR, CDR2 FQNEAQ (reference sequence). Between the trimmed V and J ends, which lost 1 base and 1 base, there was a span of 12 bases. The CDR3 is 16 amino acids. This CDR3 reads CASSLGQLGGTDTQYF. The DNA of the CDR3 is TGTGCCAGCAGCTTAGGACAGCTGGGTGGCACAGATACGCAGTATTTT.

V gene TRBV27 combines with J gene TRBJ2-7; perhaps TRBD1 as D (6 bases). The V and J ends lost 8 bases and 7 bases respectively, with 24 bases between them. There are 15 residues in the CDR3. CDR1 and CDR2 (germline): MNHEY, SMNVEV (reference sequence). In DNA form, the CDR3 reads TGTGCCAGCCGAGGGACATCTGAGCCCAGTGGGGAGCAGTACGTC. Protein product: CASRGTSEPSGEQYV.

This clonotype was observed a handful of times. The gene calls are TRBV20-1 and TRBJ2-3, with 7 bases that match TRBD2. Germline V gives CDR1 DFQATT, CDR2 SNEGSKA (reference sequence). The length of the CDR3 is 13 residues. Germline trimming cut 2 bases from V and 8 bases from J; bases unmatched to any gene: 7. The CDR3 loop is CSARLAAQITQYF. CDR3 nucleotides: TGCAGTGCTAGACTAGCGGCTCAGATTACGCAGTATTTT.

This clonotype was found a few times. The chain employs TRBV6-4 and TRBJ2-7; TRBD2 might be the D (7 bases). V lost 7 bases to trimming and J lost 2 bases, with 15 bases between them. Per germline, CDR1 MRHNA and CDR2 SNTAGT. The CDR3 loop spans 14 amino acids. CDR3: CASKGGAMTYEQYV. CDR3 coding DNA: TGTGCCAGCAAAGGGGGGGCGATGACCTACGAGCAGTACGTC.

The chain joins TRBV2 to TRBJ2-7, with 15 positions matching TRBD2. CDR3 size: 17 residues. Losses at the gene ends were 11 bases for V and 3 bases for J; bases not matched to a gene: 14. Germline CDR1 and CDR2: SNHLY and FYNNEI. This CDR3 is CAASQGLAGGLGYEQYV. CDR3 coding DNA: TGTGCCGCATCACAGGGACTAGCGGGGGGATTGGGCTACGAGCAGTACGTC.

This clonotype has just a few counts. V gene TRBV5-1 combines with J gene TRBJ1-1, with D uncertain. The CDR3 is 15 residues long. Per the germline V gene, CDR1 is SGHRS and CDR2 is YFSETQ. Trimming shortened V by 1 base and J by 1 base, and 11 bases separated the two germline ends. The chain's CDR3 is CASSLSGVTNTEAFF. The DNA for the CDR3 is TGCGCCAGCAGCTTGTCTGGAGTGACGAACACTGAAGCTTTCTTT.

This clonotype was recorded a few times. The chain links TRBV12-3 or TRBV12-4 to TRBJ1-1; weak D call: TRBD1 (6 bases). The CDR3 totals 14 residues. Trimming pared 7 bases from V and 5 bases from J, leaving 17 bases between. For the CDR3, the DNA is TGTGCCAGCACCGTAACTCAGGGGAGGACTGAAGCTTTCTTT. It translates to CASTVTQGRTEAFF.

The chain joins TRBV6-1 to TRBJ1-5; the D is unclear. Trimming removed 7 bases from V and 0 bases from J, with 22 bases in between. The germline CDR1 and CDR2 sequences are MNHNS and SASEGT. This CDR3 comprises 18 residues. The CDR3 sequence: CASTPGRALINSNQPQHF. The CDR3, as DNA: TGTGCCAGCACCCCCGGCCGGGCCCTAATCAATAGCAATCAGCCCCAGCATTTT.

The CDR3 loop is CASSRHPGTGQETQYF. The CDR3 nucleotides are TGTGCCAGTAGTCGTCATCCCGGGACAGGTCAAGAGACCCAGTACTTC. The rearrangement uses TRBV19 and TRBJ2-5, with 8 positions matching TRBD1. V shed 5 bases, J shed 2 bases, and the junction held 10 bases outside the gene matches. Germline V gives CDR1 LNHDA, CDR2 SQIVND (reference sequence). The CDR3 has 16 amino acids.

J is TRBJ1-1 and V is TRBV3-1, with 7 bases fitting TRBD1. The CDR3 covers 16 residues. The germline V gene encodes CDR1 LGHDT and CDR2 YNNKEL (reference sequence). The V gene end was trimmed by 4 bases and the J gene end by 0 bases; junction bases not matched to a gene: 8. The CDR3 reads CASSLLGQAMNTEAFF. For the CDR3, the DNA is TGTGCCAGCAGCCTATTAGGACAGGCGATGAACACTGAAGCTTTCTTT.

This clonotype was picked up many times. CDR3 in amino acids: CASSAIVKNTEAFF. As DNA, the CDR3 is TGTGCCAGCAGCGCCATCGTCAAGAACACTGAAGCTTTCTTT. V usage is TRBV7-8 and J usage is TRBJ1-1; D is undetermined. The germline V gene has CDR1 SGHVS and CDR2 FQNEAQ. CDR3 size: 14 residues. With 5 bases removed from V and 1 base from J, the gap between germline ends came to 11 bases.

There are many counts of this clonotype. V usage is TRBV3-1 and J usage is TRBJ2-3; D gene unclear. The CDR3 is 12 residues long. Germline V gene lookup returns CDR1 LGHDT and CDR2 YNNKEL (reference sequence). V dropped 1 base and J dropped 7 bases, with 6 bases sitting between them. The CDR3 DNA is TGTGCCAGCAGCCAAGGCGTGTATACGCAGTATTTT. It specifies CASSQGVYTQYF.

This clonotype was seen only a few times. The chain carries TRBV6-5 and TRBJ1-6, with D perhaps TRBD1 (5 bases). The CDR3 sequence is 15 residues long. V was pared by 2 bases and J by 7 bases, with 12 bases between. Germline CDR1 reads MNHEY; CDR2 reads SVGAGI. The CDR3 loop reads CASSYDRGKNSPLHF. DNA of the CDR3: TGTGCCAGCAGTTACGATCGGGGGAAGAATTCACCCCTCCACTTT.

This clonotype is labeled as medium-sized. The chain has TRBV6-6 and TRBJ2-3, with D perhaps TRBD1 (6 bases). With 0 bases removed from V and 1 base from J, the gap between germline ends came to 11 bases. This CDR3 is built from 16 residues. Looked up from germline, CDR1 is MNHNY and CDR2 is SVGAGI (reference sequence). The CDR3 loop reads CASSYSGAGGTDTQYF. The DNA of the CDR3 is TGTGCCAGCAGTTACTCTGGGGCAGGGGGCACAGATACGCAGTATTTT.

This chain uses TRBV7-7 with TRBJ2-2; the D is unclear. The V gene's germline CDR1 is SSHAT and CDR2 FNYEAQ (reference sequence). This CDR3 has 13 amino acids. V was clipped by 5 bases and J by 7 bases, with 11 bases between them. The CDR3 DNA reads TGTGCCAGCAGCCCCCGACCGAACGGGGAGCTGTTTTTT. It translates to CASSPRPNGELFF. The variable domain in full, with the rest retrieved from reference TRBV7-7 and TRBJ2-2, is GAGVSQSPRYKVTKRGQDVTLRCDPISSHATLYWYQQALGQGPEFLTYFNYEAQPDKSGLPSDRFSAERPEGSISTLTIQRTEQRDSAMYRCASSPRPNGELFFGEGSRLTVL.

In its sample, this clonotype was seen a few times. The rearrangement uses TRBV6-2 or TRBV6-3 and TRBJ2-7, with D perhaps TRBD1 (6 bases). Germline loops: CDR1 MNHEY, CDR2 SVGEGT. Trimming took 8 bases from V and 0 from J, leaving 14 bases between them. The CDR3 consists of 14 residues. CDR3 in amino acids: CASGQRGGSYEQYV. In DNA form, the CDR3 reads TGTGCCAGCGGCCAAAGAGGGGGCTCCTACGAGCAGTACGTC.